This T cell receptor (beta chain) was sequenced for a study of blood T cells in healthy people across ages. Overall study context: Capturing about one barcoded beta molecule per two T cells was achieved by template switching.

A second PCR of roughly 7 to 11 cycles used a sample-barcoded 5' primer and a J-beta primer mix. Carrying 12 random nucleotides, a template-switch adaptor labeled each individual cDNA molecule. TCRdb independently ran MiXCR on the 5' RACE reads; one entry per CDR3 protein. The table has 1.5 million to 2 million distinct CDR3 sequences, 49% seen once. This clonotype was observed a handful of times. The TCR sequence derives from a woman in her thirties or forties in good health. The sequencing input was blood.

CDR3 coding DNA: TGTGCCACCAGTGATCCCCGCAATCCAGTCAATGAGCAGTTCTTC. Translating it yields CATSDPRNPVNEQFF. The chain employs TRBV24-1 and TRBJ2-1, with D unresolved. The germline V and J ends were trimmed by 3 bases and 6 bases, with 14 bases remaining between them. Germline V gene lookup returns CDR1 KGHDR and CDR2 SFDVKD. The CDR3 covers 15 residues.